The rows below give T cell receptor beta chains drawn from one sample of a study of human T cells and chemical hapten exposure. Each CDR3 protein gets one entry after TCRdb re-called the RACE reads with MiXCR. The table includes approximately 43,000 distinct CDR3 sequences, more than 3% detected once. The sequenced sample was whole blood, obtained in connection with sensitization to the hapten diphenylcyclopropenone (DPC). The receptors shown here come from a man aged 45-65 years with alopecia areata. Some clones in this sample may be carry-over from other donors' samples. CDR3s include the opening cysteine and the closing phenylalanine or tryptophan. The D gene is left open where the match is weak. Clone size is shown for a subset of rows, as once, few, many or a class of expanded clone.

j_call: TRBJ1-2
d_call: .
v_call: TRBV19
clone_size: .
cdr3_aa: CASSIRDYGYTF
cdr3_nt: TGTGCCAGTAGTATCAGGGACTATGGCTACACCTTC

j_call: TRBJ1-1
d_call: .
v_call: TRBV12-3/TRBV12-4
clone_size: few
cdr3_aa: CASSLVTGRAFF
cdr3_nt: TGTGCCAGCAGTTTAGTCACAGGGAGAGCTTTCTTT

j_call: TRBJ2-5
d_call: TRBD2
v_call: TRBV29-1
clone_size: many
cdr3_aa: CSVAVASGKETQYF
cdr3_nt: TGCAGCGTCGCCGTGGCTAGCGGAAAAGAGACCCAGTACTTC

j_call: TRBJ2-1
d_call: .
v_call: TRBV24-1
clone_size: many
cdr3_aa: CATSDLWENEQFF
cdr3_nt: TGTGCCACCAGTGATTTATGGGAGAATGAGCAGTTCTTC

j_call: TRBJ2-3
d_call: TRBD2
v_call: TRBV6-2/TRBV6-3
clone_size: many
cdr3_aa: CAGTTSGTDTQYF
cdr3_nt: TGTGCCGGTACGACTAGCGGTACAGATACGCAGTATTTT

j_call: TRBJ1-1
d_call: .
v_call: TRBV12-3/TRBV12-4
clone_size: many
cdr3_aa: CASSLQRNTEAFF
cdr3_nt: TGTGCCAGCAGTTTACAGCGAAACACTGAAGCTTTCTTT

j_call: TRBJ2-6
d_call: .
v_call: TRBV6-4
clone_size: many
cdr3_aa: CASSPSWGAGANVLTF
cdr3_nt: TGTGCCAGCAGTCCTTCATGGGGTGCTGGGGCCAACGTCCTGACTTTC

j_call: TRBJ2-1
d_call: .
v_call: TRBV30
clone_size: many
cdr3_aa: CAWSVPLTAYNEQFF
cdr3_nt: TGTGCCTGGAGTGTACCCTTGACAGCCTACAATGAGCAGTTCTTC

j_call: TRBJ1-5
d_call: .
v_call: TRBV7-9
clone_size: many
cdr3_aa: CASSPLAQPQHF
cdr3_nt: TGTGCCAGCAGCCCCCTAGCTCAGCCCCAGCATTTT

j_call: TRBJ2-7
d_call: .
v_call: TRBV10-2
clone_size: many
cdr3_aa: CASSDPPREAPYEQYF
cdr3_nt: TGCGCCAGCAGTGATCCACCGAGGGAGGCTCCCTACGAGCAGTACTTC

j_call: TRBJ2-5
d_call: TRBD1
v_call: TRBV28
clone_size: many
cdr3_aa: CASSLDRGTYQETQYF
cdr3_nt: TGTGCCAGCAGTTTAGACAGGGGAACGTACCAAGAGACCCAGTACTTC

j_call: TRBJ2-7
d_call: .
v_call: TRBV30
clone_size: many
cdr3_aa: CAWSVRKGLAFEQYF
cdr3_nt: TGTGCCTGGAGTGTTCGGAAGGGGTTAGCCTTTGAGCAGTACTTC

j_call: TRBJ1-2
d_call: .
v_call: TRBV24-1
clone_size: .
cdr3_aa: CATSDSPRDYCYTF
cdr3_nt: TGTGCCACCAGTGATTCCCCTAGGGACTATTGCTACACCTTC

j_call: TRBJ1-5
d_call: TRBD1
v_call: TRBV30
clone_size: .
cdr3_aa: CAWEGAQGQPQHF
cdr3_nt: TGTGCCTGGGAGGGGGCGCAGGGTCAGCCCCAGCATTTT

j_call: TRBJ1-1
d_call: .
v_call: TRBV10-3
clone_size: many
cdr3_aa: CAIGTPNTEAFF
cdr3_nt: TGTGCCATTGGGACACCGAACACTGAAGCTTTCTTT